This T cell receptor (beta chain) emerged from a study of blood T cell repertoires in COVID-19. Study-wide background: In each case, the material was cDNA or gDNA derived from T cells, B-cell-depleted T cells, or PBMCs.

The repertoire was sequenced with immunoSEQ multiplex PCR; TCRdb's copy has only in-frame clones and lacks some. The sample has approximately 38,000 clones, roughly 87% seen once; the top ten hold around 7%. Germline V lookup: CDR1 SGHTS, CDR2 YDEGEE. J lost 2 bases, V lost 0 bases, and 4 bases had no gene match. This CDR3 contains 16 residues. The clonotype originates from a human donor in a cohort sampled during active COVID-19. The rearrangement joins TRBV5-8 to TRBJ2-5, with 10 bases identical to TRBD2. Sequencing used peripheral blood. Here the CDR3 DNA reads TGTGCCAGCAGCTTGGTGTCTAGCGGGGGTCAAGAGACCCAGTACTTC. It encodes CASSLVSSGGQETQYF.